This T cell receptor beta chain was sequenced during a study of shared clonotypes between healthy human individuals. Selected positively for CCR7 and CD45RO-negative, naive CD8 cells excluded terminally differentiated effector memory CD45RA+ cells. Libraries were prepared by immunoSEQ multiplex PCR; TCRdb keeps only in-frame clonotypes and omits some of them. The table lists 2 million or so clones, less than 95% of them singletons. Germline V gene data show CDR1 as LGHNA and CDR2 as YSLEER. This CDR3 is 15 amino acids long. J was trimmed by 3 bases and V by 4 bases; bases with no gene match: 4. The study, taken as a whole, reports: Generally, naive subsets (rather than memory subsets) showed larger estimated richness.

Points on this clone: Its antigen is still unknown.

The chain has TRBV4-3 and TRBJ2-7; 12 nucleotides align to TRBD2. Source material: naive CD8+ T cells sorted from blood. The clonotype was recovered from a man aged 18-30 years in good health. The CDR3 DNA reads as TGCGCCAGCAGCCCAACGGGACTAGCGGGCTACGAGCAGTACTTC. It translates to CASSPTGLAGYEQYF.